This T cell receptor beta chain was identified during a study of PD-1 blockade in classical Hodgkin lymphoma (dated by TCRdb to about 2020). With regard to the full study: Nivolumab dosing was 3 mg/kg intravenously every 2 weeks, continuing until either disease progression or unacceptable toxicity. To define a peripheral blood immune signature of response to PD-1 blockade in classical Hodgkin lymphoma, the study combined TCR beta sequencing with CyTOF. Overall study results and their limits: Newly diagnosed patients were reported to have lower baseline TCR diversity than healthy donors, and relapsed/refractory patients were reported to have lower baseline TCR diversity still. A significant rise by C4D1 was seen in CD4+ but not CD8+ TCR diversity (p=0.0027 vs p=0.16), with the rise being most apparent in complete responders (p=0.02). Baseline diversity similar to that of newly diagnosed patients was observed in trial patients achieving complete response, whereas significantly lower diversity was observed in partial responders and progressors. The study covered only a single clinical trial cohort, and the causes of the repertoire differences, possibly disease activity or prior therapy, were still not defined. Lower diversity was seen in patients whose nivolumab began less than 1 year after ASCT, and these patients were left out of later analyses so that immune reconstitution would not confound the results.

CDR1 and CDR2, looked up from the germline V gene (reference sequence), are SEHNR and FQNEAQ. The CDR3 has 16 amino acids, counting the end cysteine and phenylalanine. Solely the CDR3 DNA is kept, with 48 bases framed from the first base. Germline trimming amounts to 5 bases on V and 4 bases on J, with 7 as the count of junction bases outside the gene matches. The Qiagen DNeasy kit was used to extract genomic DNA from unsorted PBMCs and from the negatively selected CD4+ and CD8+ fractions. TCR beta CDR3 regions were amplified by immunoSEQ multiplex PCR using primers annealing to V and J segments. Amplification bias was minimized using a synthetic immune receptor repertoire, and residual bias was removed computationally after sequencing. In the paper's pipeline: Repertoire diversity was quantified as the Shannon entropy index using custom Python scripts. Unsorted, CD4+ and CD8+ repertoires were examined separately, except in combined analyses, for which CD4+ and CD8+ sequences were merged in silico. A clone counted as expanded when the clone's frequency after treatment rose at least 2-fold relative to C1D1, and clones undetected at baseline were given a pseudocount of 0.5. Singleton clones were defined as clones with 0 or 1 copy at C1D1, and non-singleton clones were defined as clones with 2 or more copies. By matching protein sequences in sorted samples from the same patient, clones expanded in unsorted samples were annotated as CD4+, CD8+ or unknown. Wilcoxon tests were applied to paired samples to test diversity changes from C1D1 to C4D1. Sourced from immuneACCESS, this table was stored by TCRdb with only in-frame sequences that have V and J called. A share of the clones is absent; for the studies checked, an unresolved V gene accounts for under half, and the remainder has no known explanation. V and J calls and clone size are as listed in that table; D and trimming were resolved from the DNA. The sample table records 64,000 or so clones; over 85% of these occur just once. The biggest ten clones account for approximately 8% of the sample.

This clone occurred a few times. Its specific antigen is unknown. Base qualities are missing; no much larger clone stands one base away. What the time point label conveys for this sample: cycle 4 day 1 (C4D1), after 6 weeks of nivolumab. All trial patients had relapsed after autologous stem cell transplantation, with cohorts A, B and C differing in prior brentuximab vedotin exposure. The trial cohort comprised some 60 patients with relapsed/refractory classical Hodgkin lymphoma whose best overall responses were complete response, partial response or progressive disease. Trial patients were treated with single-agent nivolumab in the multi-cohort phase II CheckMate 205 trial. Best overall response was determined by an independent review committee according to the 2007 International Working Group response criteria. Trial PBMCs were collected just before the start of nivolumab (C1D1) and during therapy at cycle 2 day 1 and cycle 4 day 1. Peripheral blood was collected in 8 mL Vacutainer Cell Preparation Tubes, from which PBMCs were isolated by centrifugation and then cryopreserved.

The chain employs TRBV7-9 and TRBJ2-5, with 13 bases aligning to TRBD2. This sequence was found in a human donor with classical Hodgkin lymphoma. This sample comprised peripheral blood mononuclear cells (PBMCs), obtained before the fourth cycle of nivolumab. The nucleotides are TGTGCCAGCAGCCCGACTAGCGGGGGGTTTGGAGAGACCCAGTACTTC. Its translation reads: CASSPTSGGFGETQYF.